The 25 T cell receptor beta chains listed next were all sequenced from one sample in a study of cytomegalovirus exposure and HLA in healthy donors. It was with 60 Vbeta and 13 Jbeta primers that the PCR ran. Clones were read by immunoSEQ multiplex PCR, and TCRdb kept only the in-frame ones, dropping some. In the table there are around 200,000 clones, more than 80% of which are singletons. The material sequenced was PBMCs. Receptors originate from a woman between 50 and 59 years old in good health and CMV-seropositive.

The J gene is TRBJ1-1, the V gene TRBV5-4; D possibly corresponds to TRBD1 (5 bases). Germline CDR1 SGHNT, CDR2 YYREEE (reference sequence). V lost 0 bases and J lost 7, with 19 bases in between. There are 16 residues in the CDR3. The CDR3 DNA reads TGTGCCAGCAGCTTGGGGGTTAACAGGAGGGGCCATGAAGCTTTCTTT. Amino acids: CASSLGVNRRGHEAFF.

This rearrangement joins TRBV4-2 to TRBJ2-5; maybe TRBD2 (6 bases). V lost 0 bases and J lost 2, with 10 bases in between. CDR3 size: 15 residues. Looked up from germline, CDR1 is LGHNA and CDR2 is YNFKEQ. The CDR3 coding sequence is TGTGCCAGCAGCCAAGATGGAGGGGCTCAAGAGACCCAGTACTTC. Translated, it gives CASSQDGGAQETQYF.

V gene TRBV7-8 combines with J gene TRBJ1-5; D call uncertain. V lost 0 bases and J 4 bases, leaving 4 bases between the germline ends. The CDR3 runs 13 residues. Germline CDR1 SGHVS, CDR2 FQNEAQ. DNA for the CDR3: TGTGCCAGCAGCTTAGCCCAGAATCAGCCCCAGCATTTT. Encoded protein: CASSLAQNQPQHF. The full variable domain, its missing parts supplied by reference TRBV7-8 and TRBJ1-5, is GAGVSQSPRYKVAKRGQDVALRCDPISGHVSLFWYQQALGQGPEFLTYFQNEAQLDKSGLPSDRFFAERPEGSVSTLKIQRTQQEDSAVYLCASSLAQNQPQHFGDGTRLSIL.

The chain employs TRBV28 and TRBJ2-5; tentatively, D is TRBD1 (6 bases). Germline V gene lookup returns CDR1 MDHEN and CDR2 SYDVKM. V shed 8 bases and J shed 3 bases, with 10 bases lying between them. This CDR3 has 12 amino acids. CDR3 bases: TGTGCCAGCGCACAGGGAAAAGAGACCCAGTACTTC. Its translation: CASAQGKETQYF.

This clone has only one observation. The rearrangement links TRBV6-1 to TRBJ1-2, with a weak D call TRBD1 (6 bases). Per germline, CDR1 MNHNS and CDR2 SASEGT. V lost 0 bases, J lost 4 bases, and 6 bases lay in between. The CDR3 loop spans 13 amino acids. The CDR3 here is CASSEADSYGYTF. Here the CDR3 DNA reads TGTGCCAGCAGTGAAGCGGACAGCTATGGCTACACCTTC.

This clone was recorded only once. This rearrangement joins TRBV19 to TRBJ1-2; TRBD1 matches at 7 bases. V lost 5 bases to trimming and J lost 8 bases; unmatched junction nucleotides: 8. In germline, CDR1 is LNHDA, CDR2 SQIVND (reference sequence). The CDR3 consists of 13 residues. CDR3 sequence: CASSATGVPGYTF. For the CDR3, the DNA is TGTGCCAGTAGTGCTACAGGGGTGCCGGGCTACACCTTC.

A note on this clone: This specimen includes other DNA sequences encoding the same CDR3. CDR3 bases: TGCAGCGTCCTAGGACTAGCGGGGCCCACAGATACGCAGTATTTT. Its translation is CSVLGLAGPTDTQYF. The rearrangement joins TRBV29-1 to TRBJ2-3; 12 bases align to TRBD2. Per germline, CDR1 SQVTM and CDR2 ANQGSEA. The junction had 6 bases not matched to a gene; V was cut back by 6 bases and J by 2 bases. This CDR3 has 15 residues.

The V and J genes are TRBV9 and TRBJ1-1; no definite D call. The CDR3 loop spans 15 amino acids. With 0 bases removed from V and 4 bases from J, the gap between germline ends came to 13 bases. The germline CDR1 and CDR2 sequences are SGDLS and YYNGEE. CDR3 amino acids: CASSVVREFGTEAFF. The CDR3 DNA follows: TGTGCCAGCAGCGTAGTTCGGGAGTTCGGCACTGAAGCTTTCTTT.

This clone was detected a few times. In DNA form, the CDR3 reads TGTGCCAGCAACCAGGGGGGTAGGACTAATGAAAAACTGTTTTTT. It yields the protein CASNQGGRTNEKLFF. V gene TRBV6-5 combines with J gene TRBJ1-4; 7 nucleotides line up with TRBD1. The CDR3 is made up of 15 amino acids. The V gene's germline CDR1 is MNHEY and CDR2 SVGAGI. V lost 7 bases to trimming and J lost 2 bases; unmatched junction nucleotides: 7.

The rearrangement links TRBV21-1 to TRBJ2-5; the table's D call TRBD2 went unverified against the DNA. TRBV21-1 is a pseudogene segment. The CDR3 sequence is 14 residues long. The CDR3 loop is CASSKGGLVETQYF. In DNA, the CDR3 is TGTGCCAGCAGCAAGGGGGGGCTGGTAGAGACCCAGTACTTC.

The chain employs TRBV7-2 and TRBJ1-2; TRBD1 might be the D (5 bases). CDR3 length: 14 residues. V lost 5 bases and J 2 bases, leaving 12 bases between the germline ends. From germline, CDR1 is SGHTA and CDR2 FQGNSA. CDR3 region: CASSPGQGNYGYTF. The CDR3 nucleotides read TGTGCCAGCAGCCCCGGCCAGGGAAACTATGGCTACACCTTC.

The CDR3 reads CASSGAIGTGSYEQYF. The CDR3 region has the DNA TGTGCCAGCAGTGGCGCCATCGGGACAGGTTCCTACGAGCAGTACTTC. This chain uses TRBV2 with TRBJ2-7; 8 bases are a match to TRBD1. The CDR3 has 16 amino acids. Germline trimming cut 4 bases from V and 1 base from J; bases unmatched to any gene: 9. From germline, CDR1 is SNHLY and CDR2 FYNNEI.

This clone was detected a few times. This chain connects TRBV7-2 to TRBJ1-4; D gene unclear. The CDR3 runs to 14 residues. Trimming stripped 2 bases from V and 5 bases from J, with 9 bases between. Germline CDR1 SGHTA, CDR2 FQGNSA. The CDR3 sequence is CASSLSTENEKLFF. DNA of the CDR3: TGTGCCAGCAGCTTAAGCACGGAGAATGAAAAACTGTTTTTT.

The chain couples TRBV6-5 to TRBJ2-3, with D possibly TRBD2 on 7 matching bases. CDR3 length: 15 amino acids. The germline gives CDR1 MNHEY, CDR2 SVGAGI. Trimming took 6 bases from V and 4 from J, leaving 17 bases between them. The CDR3 sequence: CASSRRGPSADTQYF. The CDR3 region has the DNA TGTGCCAGCAGCCGGCGGGGGCCCTCGGCAGATACGCAGTATTTT.

This chain connects TRBV6-1 to TRBJ1-2, with TRBD1 matching over 8 bases. With V trimmed by 4 bases and J by 2 bases, 9 bases remained unmatched. CDR3 length: 16 amino acids. Germline V gives CDR1 MNHNS, CDR2 SASEGT. CDR3 nucleotides: TGTGCCAGCAGTGCCGAGACAGGGGCCCTAAACTATGGCTACACCTTC. Encoded protein: CASSAETGALNYGYTF.

The chain couples TRBV29-1 to TRBJ1-2, with 7 bases aligning to TRBD1. Germline V gene sequence: CDR1 SQVTM, CDR2 ANQGSEA. The CDR3 runs 13 residues. V was pared by 7 bases and J by 3 bases, with 8 bases of the junction left unmatched. CDR3 sequence reads: CSASRGLDYGYTF. The CDR3 nucleotides are TGCAGCGCCTCAAGGGGGCTAGACTATGGCTACACCTTC.

This chain connects TRBV27 to TRBJ2-1, with D uncertain. CDR3 length: 15 residues. V was clipped by 3 bases and J by 0 bases, with 9 bases between them. CDR1 and CDR2 from the germline V gene are MNHEY and SMNVEV (reference sequence). In DNA, the CDR3 is TGTGCCAGCAGTTTTTCTCTGAGCTCCTACAATGAGCAGTTCTTC. Its translation: CASSFSLSSYNEQFF.

The chain is built from TRBV4-2 and TRBJ2-3; D perhaps matches TRBD1 (7 bases). Germline CDR1 is LGHNA and CDR2 is YNFKEQ. The V end lost 1 base, the J end lost 2 bases, and 22 bases lay between the germline ends. The CDR3 sequence is 19 residues long. CDR3 residues: CASSQVGRTGQTSTDTQYF. CDR3 nucleotide sequence: TGTGCCAGCAGCCAAGTTGGGAGGACAGGACAAACCTCCACAGATACGCAGTATTTT.

The chain links TRBV18 to TRBJ1-1, with D hard to call. The V end lost 5 bases, the J end lost 5 bases, and 15 bases lay between the germline ends. Germline CDR1 reads KGHSH; CDR2 reads LQKENI. The CDR3 is 14 residues long. CDR3 DNA: TGTGCCAGCTCAGACATGGACGGGGAGACTGAAGCTTTCTTT. Its translation is CASSDMDGETEAFF.

The V call is TRBV30, the J call TRBJ2-2; no clear D. The CDR3 has 11 residues. V was shortened by 5 bases and J by 5 bases, with 6 bases between the two germline ends. Germline V gives CDR1 GTSNPN, CDR2 SVGIG (reference sequence). The CDR3 DNA reads TGTGCCTGGGGCTCGACCGGGGAGCTGTTTTTT. As protein: CAWGSTGELFF.

The chain is built from TRBV6-6 and TRBJ1-5; the D is unclear. The CDR3 consists of 15 residues. Germline CDR1 MNHNY, CDR2 SVGAGI (reference sequence). V lost 5 bases and J lost 4, with 15 bases in between. CDR3 in amino acids: CASSKDFGGNQPQHF. CDR3 sequence (DNA): TGTGCCAGCAGTAAGGATTTCGGCGGGAATCAGCCCCAGCATTTT.

In this sample, this clone turned up a few times. CDR3 in amino acids: CASSETGQVDEAFF. CDR3 coding DNA: TGTGCCAGCAGTGAAACGGGACAGGTCGATGAAGCTTTCTTT. The chain employs TRBV5-6 and TRBJ1-1; TRBD1 aligns across 8 bases. The CDR3 covers 14 residues. Germline-derived CDR1 and CDR2 are SGHDT and YYEEEE. J gave up 7 bases and V 5 bases, and 10 bases lay outside the gene matches. The complete variable domain, with remaining parts taken from reference TRBV5-6 and TRBJ1-1, reads DAGVTQSPTHLIKTRGQQVTLRCSPKSGHDTVSWYQQALGQGPQFIFQYYEEEERQRGNFPDRFSGHQFPNYSSELNVNALLLGDSALYLCASSETGQVDEAFFGQGTRLTVV.

This chain connects TRBV19 to TRBJ1-4, with unresolved D. V was trimmed by 7 bases and J by 8 bases, leaving 14 bases between them. The germline V gene has CDR1 LNHDA and CDR2 SQIVND (reference sequence). The CDR3 loop spans 13 amino acids. CDR3 sequence: CASKFHGEEKLFF. The DNA for the CDR3 is TGTGCCAGTAAATTTCACGGGGAGGAAAAACTGTTTTTT.

The gene calls are TRBV15 and TRBJ2-5, with 11 bases identical to TRBD1. J lost 5 bases, V lost 2 bases, and 7 bases had no gene match. CDR1 and CDR2 from the germline V gene are LNHNV and YYDKDF (reference sequence). The CDR3 runs to 16 residues. The CDR3 bases are TGTGCCACCAGCAGACGGACAGGGGGCCGGGTGGAGACCCAGTACTTC. It codes for CATSRRTGGRVETQYF.

This clone was counted once. The rearrangement uses TRBV28 and TRBJ2-2; 9 bases map to TRBD1. V lost 8 bases and J lost 0; bases outside the gene matches: 10. Per the germline V gene, CDR1 is MDHEN and CDR2 is SYDVKM. The CDR3 extends over 17 amino acids. CDR3 bases: TGTGCCAGCCTTTTGGACAGGGGACTTTCGAACACCGGGGAGCTGTTTTTT. It yields the protein CASLLDRGLSNTGELFF.